Listed here are 21 T cell receptor beta chains from one sample, sequenced in a study of PD-L1 blockade in urothelial cancer. Described time point: pretreatment peripheral blood. Sequenced by immunoSEQ multiplex PCR; TCRdb stores in-frame clones only, minus some. Here the sample spans 65,000 to 90,000 clones, roughly 84% being singletons. The starting material was PBMCs, obtained around atezolizumab (anti-PD-L1) treatment. Receptors were obtained from a woman in her 70s with urothelial cancer.

V and J are TRBV13 and TRBJ2-1; TRBD1 is a possible D gene (6 bases). V lost 4 bases and J lost 14, with 21 bases in between. CDR1 is PRHDT, CDR2 FYEKMQ, per germline (reference sequence). The CDR3 contains 14 residues. The CDR3 nucleotides are TGTGCCAGCAGCTCCCCGCGGCATACAGGGTTTGAGTTCTTC. This sequence encodes CASSSPRHTGFEFF.

This chain links TRBV5-1 with TRBJ2-7, with D unclear. Germline V gene lookup returns CDR1 SGHRS and CDR2 YFSETQ. V lost 2 bases and J lost 0, with 12 bases in between. The CDR3 loop spans 15 amino acids. DNA for the CDR3: TGCGCCAGCAGCTTCAGCCCGGAGAGCTCCTACGAGCAGTACTTC. Amino acids: CASSFSPESSYEQYF.

V is TRBV4-1 and J is TRBJ1-2; TRBD1 agrees at 11 bases. The CDR3 covers 19 residues. Germline CDR1 is MGHRA and CDR2 is YSYEKL. V was clipped by 0 bases and J by 5 bases; unmatched bases: 14. The CDR3 region has the DNA TGCGCCAGCAGCCAAGAAGTCGGGACAGGGGGAGTTTTAGGGTATGGCTACACCTTC. This translates into CASSQEVGTGGVLGYGYTF.

CDR3 residues: CASSTRQGIGYEQYF. In DNA, the CDR3 is TGTGCCAGCAGCACCCGACAGGGGATCGGCTACGAGCAGTACTTC. The chain has TRBV7-6 and TRBJ2-7; 8 bases agree with TRBD1. This CDR3 region has 15 residues. V was pared by 5 bases and J by 3 bases, with 9 bases of the junction left unmatched. Germline values: CDR1 SGHVS, CDR2 FNYEAQ.

The CDR3 loop is CASSQDTGGAGYGYTF. The CDR3 coding sequence is TGCGCCAGCAGCCAAGATACAGGGGGCGCTGGCTATGGCTACACCTTC. The V call is TRBV4-3, the J call TRBJ1-2; 9 bases align to TRBD1. This CDR3 has 16 amino acids. The J segment lost 4 bases and the V segment lost 0 bases, leaving 6 bases of the junction unmatched. Looked up from germline, CDR1 is LGHNA and CDR2 is YSLEER.

For the CDR3, the DNA is TGTGCCAGCAGCTTACTCCTACTAAACACTGAAGCTTTCTTT. Translated: CASSLLLLNTEAFF. The chain links TRBV11-2 to TRBJ1-1; D unresolved. The CDR3 loop spans 14 amino acids. Germline V gene lookup returns CDR1 SGHAT and CDR2 FQNNGV. Trimming removed 2 bases from V and 2 bases from J, with 9 bases in between. Combining the CDR3 with reference TRBV11-2 and TRBJ1-1 gives the whole variable domain EAGVAQSPRYKIIEKRQSVAFWCNPISGHATLYWYQQILGQGPKLLIQFQNNGVVDDSQLPKDRFSAERLKGVDSTLKIQPAKLEDSAVYLCASSLLLLNTEAFFGQGTRLTVV.

This clone has a handful of counts. J is TRBJ2-3 and V is TRBV27, with D maybe TRBD2 (6 bases). The V gene lost 6 bases and the J gene lost 2 bases, with 18 bases spanning the gap. The CDR3 is 16 amino acids. CDR1 and CDR2 (germline): MNHEY, SMNVEV (reference sequence). CDR3 coding DNA: TGTGCCAGCAGAAGGACTATGGGTTATTACACAGATACGCAGTATTTT. This sequence encodes CASRRTMGYYTDTQYF.

This clone showed up just once. This chain links TRBV27 with TRBJ1-5, with D hard to call. Germline V gene lookup returns CDR1 MNHEY and CDR2 SMNVEV (reference sequence). The V end lost 6 bases, the J end lost 0 bases, and 12 bases lay between the germline ends. The CDR3 contains 15 residues. The CDR3 is CASSLEGNSNQPQHF. Written as DNA, the CDR3 is TGTGCCAGCAGCCTAGAAGGTAATAGCAATCAGCCCCAGCATTTT.

The chain carries TRBV5-8 and TRBJ1-3, with D perhaps matching TRBD1 (5 bases). The CDR3 is 16 amino acids. V was clipped by 2 bases and J by 1 base, with 13 bases between them. Germline assignment: CDR1 SGHTS and CDR2 YDEGEE. DNA for the CDR3: TGTGCCAGCAGCTTCGACAGCACCGTTTCTGGAAACACCATATATTTT. It codes for CASSFDSTVSGNTIYF.

The chain has TRBV5-6 and TRBJ2-7, with D possibly matching TRBD1 (5 bases). Germline CDR1 and CDR2: SGHDT and YYEEEE. V gave up 1 base and J gave up 7 bases, with 15 bases separating them. CDR3 length equals 14 residues. CDR3 nucleotides: TGTGCCAGCAGCTTGTTGGGGCCCTCTCGAGAGCAGTACTTC. The encoded protein is CASSLLGPSREQYF. The full variable domain, its missing parts supplied by reference TRBV5-6 and TRBJ2-7, is DAGVTQSPTHLIKTRGQQVTLRCSPKSGHDTVSWYQQALGQGPQFIFQYYEEEERQRGNFPDRFSGHQFPNYSSELNVNALLLGDSALYLCASSLLGPSREQYFGPGTRLTVT.

This chain uses TRBV7-9 with TRBJ1-4; maybe TRBD1 (5 bases). CDR3 size: 16 residues. The V gene's germline CDR1 is SEHNR and CDR2 FQNEAQ (reference sequence). The V end lost 1 base, the J end lost 3 bases, and 12 bases lay between the germline ends. DNA of the CDR3: TGTGCCAGCAGCTTAGGGCCCCGGGGGGCTAATGAAAAACTGTTTTTT. This encodes CASSLGPRGANEKLFF. The full variable domain, rest sourced from reference TRBV7-9 and TRBJ1-4, is DTGVSQNPRHKITKRGQNVTFRCDPISEHNRLYWYRQTLGQGPEFLTYFQNEAQLEKSRLLSDRFSAERPKGSFSTLEIQRTEQGDSAMYLCASSLGPRGANEKLFFGSGTQLSVL.

V is TRBV7-7 and J is TRBJ1-3, with 9 bases that match TRBD1. Germline V gives CDR1 SSHAT, CDR2 FNYEAQ (reference sequence). V dropped 5 bases and J dropped 5; count of bases not matched to a gene: 13. The CDR3 runs to 17 residues. CDR3 in amino acids: CASSPAGGQGLRNTIYF. DNA for the CDR3: TGTGCCAGCAGCCCCGCAGGGGGACAGGGACTAAGAAACACCATATATTTT.

In its sample, this clone was seen a few times. The chain links TRBV20-1 to TRBJ2-7; the D is unclear. Germline V gives CDR1 DFQATT, CDR2 SNEGSKA (reference sequence). The CDR3 runs 10 residues. Trimming left V 4 bases short and J 3 bases short, with 4 bases between. DNA of the CDR3: TGCAGTGCTACAGTCTACGAGCAGTACTTC. Amino acid sequence: CSATVYEQYF.

Concerning this clone: This sample also contains other DNA sequences that code for the same CDR3. The chain combines TRBV9 with TRBJ2-7; 14 nucleotides align to TRBD2. The V segment lost 2 bases and the J segment 3 bases; nucleotides outside the gene matches: 1. The CDR3 has 15 residues. Germline lookup yields CDR1 SGDLS and CDR2 YYNGEE. Here the CDR3 reads CASSVGTSGSYEQYF. CDR3 DNA sequence: TGTGCCAGCAGCGTCGGGACTAGCGGGAGCTACGAGCAGTACTTC.

This clone has a single count. This specimen includes other DNA sequences encoding the same CDR3. This sequence joins TRBV2 and TRBJ2-7, with D maybe TRBD2 (6 bases). The germline V and J ends were trimmed by 5 bases and 1 base, with 12 bases remaining between them. Germline V lookup: CDR1 SNHLY, CDR2 FYNNEI. The CDR3 totals 14 residues. The CDR3 coding sequence is TGTGCCAGCAGTCGGAGGGTAGGGTCCTACGAGCAGTACTTC. As protein: CASSRRVGSYEQYF.

The chain uses TRBV10-1 and TRBJ1-5; D gene uncertain. Germline loops: CDR1 WNHNN, CDR2 SYGVQD (reference sequence). This CDR3 has 13 residues. V was clipped by 6 bases and J by 7 bases, with 13 bases between them. For the CDR3, the DNA is TGCGCCAGCAGCCACATCGGGAGCCAGCCCCAGCATTTT. This translates into CASSHIGSQPQHF.

The chain uses TRBV6-1 and TRBJ1-4, with TRBD1 matching over 7 bases. This CDR3 is 15 amino acids long. Trimming cost V 8 bases and J 3 bases; bases outside gene matches: 9. CDR1 is MNHNS, CDR2 SASEGT, per germline. CDR3 loop: CASSGQRNPNEKLFF. The CDR3 region has the DNA TGTGCCAGCTCGGGACAGCGGAACCCTAATGAAAAACTGTTTTTT.

Here the CDR3 reads CASSQGGGDSYGYTF. The CDR3 coding sequence is TGTGCCAGCAGCCAAGGAGGGGGGGATTCCTATGGCTACACCTTC. The gene calls are TRBV4-2 and TRBJ1-2, with D maybe TRBD1 (6 bases). This CDR3 comprises 15 residues. CDR1 is LGHNA and CDR2 is YNFKEQ in the germline V gene. V shed 1 base and J shed 4 bases, with 13 bases lying between them.

The chain carries TRBV11-2 and TRBJ1-1; TRBD1 matches 7 bases. Germline loops: CDR1 SGHAT, CDR2 FQNNGV. The CDR3 is 15 residues long. V dropped 5 bases and J dropped 0; count of bases not matched to a gene: 6. CDR3 DNA: TGTGCCAGCAGCGTAATGGGACAGCTGAACACTGAAGCTTTCTTT. Translating it yields CASSVMGQLNTEAFF.

The chain employs TRBV7-8 and TRBJ1-1; no reliable D call. Germline loops: CDR1 SGHVS, CDR2 FQNEAQ. Deletions cut 2 bases from V and 4 bases from J, with 11 bases between. The CDR3 sequence is 14 residues long. The CDR3 DNA sequence: TGTGCCAGCAGCTTACGAGAGGATACCACTGAAGCTTTCTTT. Translating it yields CASSLREDTTEAFF.

The V gene is TRBV10-1, the J gene TRBJ2-7; D gene unclear. Trimming pared 0 bases from V and 2 bases from J, leaving 8 bases between. Germline assignment: CDR1 WNHNN and CDR2 SYGVQD (reference sequence). This CDR3 contains 14 residues. Here the CDR3 DNA reads TGCGCCAGCAGTGAGTCCCACTTGACCTACGAGCAGTACTTC. Translating gives CASSESHLTYEQYF.